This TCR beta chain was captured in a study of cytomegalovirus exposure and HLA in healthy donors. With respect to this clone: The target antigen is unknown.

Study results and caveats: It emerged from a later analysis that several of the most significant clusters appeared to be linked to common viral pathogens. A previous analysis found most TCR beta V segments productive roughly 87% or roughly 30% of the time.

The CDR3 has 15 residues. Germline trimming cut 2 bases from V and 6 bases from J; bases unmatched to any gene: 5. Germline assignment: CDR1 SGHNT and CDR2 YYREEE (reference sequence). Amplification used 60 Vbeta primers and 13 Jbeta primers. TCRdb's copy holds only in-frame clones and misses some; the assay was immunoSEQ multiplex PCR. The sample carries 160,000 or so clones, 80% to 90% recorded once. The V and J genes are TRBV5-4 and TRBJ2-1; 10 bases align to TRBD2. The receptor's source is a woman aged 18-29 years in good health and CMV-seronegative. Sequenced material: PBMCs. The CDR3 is CASSFPSGSFNEQFF. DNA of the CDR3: TGTGCCAGCAGCTTCCCTAGCGGGAGCTTCAATGAGCAGTTCTTC.